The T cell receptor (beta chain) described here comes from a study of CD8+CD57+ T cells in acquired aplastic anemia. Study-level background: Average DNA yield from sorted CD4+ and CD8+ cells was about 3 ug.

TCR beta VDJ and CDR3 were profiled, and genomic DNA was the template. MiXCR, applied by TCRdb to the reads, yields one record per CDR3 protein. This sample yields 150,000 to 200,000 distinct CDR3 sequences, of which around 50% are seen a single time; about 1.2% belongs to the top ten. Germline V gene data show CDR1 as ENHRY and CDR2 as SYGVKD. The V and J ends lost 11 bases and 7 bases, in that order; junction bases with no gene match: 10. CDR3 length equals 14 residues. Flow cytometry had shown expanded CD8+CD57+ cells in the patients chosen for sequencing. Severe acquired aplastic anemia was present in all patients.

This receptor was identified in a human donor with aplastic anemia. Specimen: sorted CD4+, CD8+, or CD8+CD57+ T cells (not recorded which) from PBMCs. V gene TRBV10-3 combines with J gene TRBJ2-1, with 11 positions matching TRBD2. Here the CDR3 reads CASRNGTSGNEQFF. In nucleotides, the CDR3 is TGTGCCTCCCGGAACGGGACTAGCGGAAATGAGCAGTTCTTC.